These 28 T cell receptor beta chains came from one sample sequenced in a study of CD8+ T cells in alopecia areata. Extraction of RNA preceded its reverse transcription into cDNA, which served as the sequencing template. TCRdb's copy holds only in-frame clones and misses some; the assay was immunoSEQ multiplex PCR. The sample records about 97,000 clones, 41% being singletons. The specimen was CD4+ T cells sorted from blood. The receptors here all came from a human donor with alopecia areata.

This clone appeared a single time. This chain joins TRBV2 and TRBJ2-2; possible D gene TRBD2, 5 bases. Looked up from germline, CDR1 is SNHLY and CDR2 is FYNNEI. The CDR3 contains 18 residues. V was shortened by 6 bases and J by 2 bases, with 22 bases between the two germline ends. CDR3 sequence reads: CASSYSPLAAENTGELFF. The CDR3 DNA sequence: TGTGCCAGCAGCTATTCCCCCCTAGCCGCCGAAAACACCGGGGAGCTGTTTTTT.

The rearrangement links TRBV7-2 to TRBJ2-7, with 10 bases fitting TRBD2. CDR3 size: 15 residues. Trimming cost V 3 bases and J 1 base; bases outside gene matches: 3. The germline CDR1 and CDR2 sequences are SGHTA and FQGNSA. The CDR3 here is CASSFTSGMSYEQYF. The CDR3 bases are TGTGCCAGCAGCTTCACTAGCGGGATGTCCTACGAGCAGTACTTC.

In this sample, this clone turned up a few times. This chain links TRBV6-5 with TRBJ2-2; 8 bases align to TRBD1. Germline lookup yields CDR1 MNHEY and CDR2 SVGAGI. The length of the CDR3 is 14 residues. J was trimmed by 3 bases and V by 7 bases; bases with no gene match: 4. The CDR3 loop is CASMTGEDTGELFF. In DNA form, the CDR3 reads TGTGCCAGCATGACAGGGGAGGACACCGGGGAGCTGTTTTTT.

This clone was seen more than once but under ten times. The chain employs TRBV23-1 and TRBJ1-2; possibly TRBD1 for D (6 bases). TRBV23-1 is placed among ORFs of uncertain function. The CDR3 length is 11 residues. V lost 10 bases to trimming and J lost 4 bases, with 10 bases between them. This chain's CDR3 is CAIYRVYGYTF. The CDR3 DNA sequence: TGCGCCATTTACAGGGTCTATGGCTACACCTTC.

The CDR3 reads CSVTDRGPYEQYF. CDR3 DNA: TGCAGCGTAACCGACAGGGGTCCCTACGAGCAGTACTTC. The chain combines TRBV29-1 with TRBJ2-7; 8 bases match TRBD1. The germline V gene encodes CDR1 SQVTM and CDR2 ANQGSEA. V lost 6 bases to trimming and J lost 2 bases; unmatched junction nucleotides: 6. The CDR3 loop spans 13 amino acids.

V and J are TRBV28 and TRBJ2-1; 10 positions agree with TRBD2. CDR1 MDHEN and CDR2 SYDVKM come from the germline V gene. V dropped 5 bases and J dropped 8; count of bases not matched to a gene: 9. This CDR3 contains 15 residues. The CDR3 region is CASSPPAGGPDEQFF. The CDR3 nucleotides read TGTGCCAGCAGTCCACCAGCGGGAGGGCCTGATGAGCAGTTCTTC.

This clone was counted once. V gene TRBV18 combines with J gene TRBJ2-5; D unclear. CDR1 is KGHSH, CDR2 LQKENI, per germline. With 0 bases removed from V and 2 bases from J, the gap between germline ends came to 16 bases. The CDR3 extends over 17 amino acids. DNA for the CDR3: TGTGCCAGCTCACCACCGAACGGAAAAAAAGTACAAGAGACCCAGTACTTC. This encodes CASSPPNGKKVQETQYF.

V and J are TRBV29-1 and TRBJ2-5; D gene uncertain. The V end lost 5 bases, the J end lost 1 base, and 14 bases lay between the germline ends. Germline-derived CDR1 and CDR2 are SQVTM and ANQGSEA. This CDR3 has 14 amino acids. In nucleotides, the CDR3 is TGCAGCGTTAGCCCTTTGGGCTCCCAAGAGACCCAGTACTTC. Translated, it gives CSVSPLGSQETQYF.

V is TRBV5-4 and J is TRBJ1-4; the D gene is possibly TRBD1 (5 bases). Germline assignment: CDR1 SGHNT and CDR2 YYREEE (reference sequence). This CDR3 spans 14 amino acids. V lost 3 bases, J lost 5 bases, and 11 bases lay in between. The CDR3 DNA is TGTGCCAGCAGCTCCGACAGCAGGAATGAAAAACTGTTTTTT. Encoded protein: CASSSDSRNEKLFF.

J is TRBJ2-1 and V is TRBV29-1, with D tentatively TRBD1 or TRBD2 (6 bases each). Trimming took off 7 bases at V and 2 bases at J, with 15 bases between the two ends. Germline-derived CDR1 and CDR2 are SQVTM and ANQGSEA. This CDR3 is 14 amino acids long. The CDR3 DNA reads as TGCAGCGGGGGGCAGGGAGGACCCTACAATGAGCAGTTCTTC. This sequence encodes CSGGQGGPYNEQFF.

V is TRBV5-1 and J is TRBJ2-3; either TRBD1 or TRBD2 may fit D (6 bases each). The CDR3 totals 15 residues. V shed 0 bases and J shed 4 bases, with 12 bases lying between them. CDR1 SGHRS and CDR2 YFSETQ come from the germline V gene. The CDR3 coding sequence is TGCGCCAGCAGCTTGGCGGGGGCGGTCGCAGATACGCAGTATTTT. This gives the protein CASSLAGAVADTQYF.

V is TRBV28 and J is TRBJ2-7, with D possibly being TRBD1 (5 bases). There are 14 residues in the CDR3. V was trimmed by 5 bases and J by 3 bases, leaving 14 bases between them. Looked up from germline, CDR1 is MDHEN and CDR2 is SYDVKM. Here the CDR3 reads CASSPDSLFYEQYF. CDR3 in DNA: TGTGCCAGCAGTCCAGACAGCCTGTTCTACGAGCAGTACTTC. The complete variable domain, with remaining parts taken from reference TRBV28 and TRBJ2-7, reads DVKVTQSSRYLVKRTGEKVFLECVQDMDHENMFWYRQDPGLGLRLIYFSYDVKMKEKGDIPEGYSVSREKKERFSLILESASTNQTSMYLCASSPDSLFYEQYFGPGTRLTVT.

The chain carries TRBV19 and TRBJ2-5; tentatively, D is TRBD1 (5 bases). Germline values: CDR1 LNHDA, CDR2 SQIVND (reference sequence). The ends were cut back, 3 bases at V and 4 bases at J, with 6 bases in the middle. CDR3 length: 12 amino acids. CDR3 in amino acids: CASSIQGETQYF. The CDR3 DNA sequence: TGTGCCAGTAGTATTCAGGGAGAGACCCAGTACTTC.

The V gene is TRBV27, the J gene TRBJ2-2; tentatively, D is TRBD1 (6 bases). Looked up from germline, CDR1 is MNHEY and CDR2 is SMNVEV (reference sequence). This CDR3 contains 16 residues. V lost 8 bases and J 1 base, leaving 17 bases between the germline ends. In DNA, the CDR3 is TGTGCCAGCCAACGACATGGGGGCGAGAACACCGGGGAGCTGTTTTTT. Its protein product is CASQRHGGENTGELFF.

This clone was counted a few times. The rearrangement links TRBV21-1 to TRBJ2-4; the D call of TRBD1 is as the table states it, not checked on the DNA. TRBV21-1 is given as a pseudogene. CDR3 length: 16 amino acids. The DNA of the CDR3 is TGTGCCAGCAGCCCTCTGACAGGGAATATCAAAAACATTCAGTACTTC. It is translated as CASSPLTGNIKNIQYF.

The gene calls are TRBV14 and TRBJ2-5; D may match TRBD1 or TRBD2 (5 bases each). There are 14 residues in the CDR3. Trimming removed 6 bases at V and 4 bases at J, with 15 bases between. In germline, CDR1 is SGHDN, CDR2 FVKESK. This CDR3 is CASSDGGLGETQYF. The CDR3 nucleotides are TGTGCCAGCAGTGATGGGGGTTTGGGAGAGACCCAGTACTTC.

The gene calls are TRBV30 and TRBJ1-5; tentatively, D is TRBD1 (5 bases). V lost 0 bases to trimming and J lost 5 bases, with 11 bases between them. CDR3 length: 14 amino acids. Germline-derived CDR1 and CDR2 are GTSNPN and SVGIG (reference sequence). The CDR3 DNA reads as TGTGCCTGGAGTGTACGGGGGAGCGATCAGCCCCAGCATTTT. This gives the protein CAWSVRGSDQPQHF.

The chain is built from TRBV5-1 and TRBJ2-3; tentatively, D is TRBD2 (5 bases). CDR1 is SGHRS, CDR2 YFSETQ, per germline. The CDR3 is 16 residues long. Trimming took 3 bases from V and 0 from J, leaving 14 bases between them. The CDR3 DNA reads TGCGCCAGCAGCTCAGCGAGGGATAGAAGCACAGATACGCAGTATTTT. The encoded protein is CASSSARDRSTDTQYF. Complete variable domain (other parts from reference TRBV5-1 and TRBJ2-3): KAGVTQTPRYLIKTRGQQVTLSCSPISGHRSVSWYQQTPGQGLQFLFEYFSETQRNKGNFPGRFSGRQFSNSRSEMNVSTLELGDSALYLCASSSARDRSTDTQYFGPGTRLTVL.

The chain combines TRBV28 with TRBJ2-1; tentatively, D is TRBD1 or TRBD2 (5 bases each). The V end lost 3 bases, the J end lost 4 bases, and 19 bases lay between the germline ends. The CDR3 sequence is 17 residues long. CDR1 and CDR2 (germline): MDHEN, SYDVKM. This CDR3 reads CASSFHARGLIYNEQFF. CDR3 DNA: TGTGCCAGCAGTTTCCATGCCCGGGGCCTCATTTACAATGAGCAGTTCTTC. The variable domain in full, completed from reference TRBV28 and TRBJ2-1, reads DVKVTQSSRYLVKRTGEKVFLECVQDMDHENMFWYRQDPGLGLRLIYFSYDVKMKEKGDIPEGYSVSREKKERFSLILESASTNQTSMYLCASSFHARGLIYNEQFFGPGTRLTVL.

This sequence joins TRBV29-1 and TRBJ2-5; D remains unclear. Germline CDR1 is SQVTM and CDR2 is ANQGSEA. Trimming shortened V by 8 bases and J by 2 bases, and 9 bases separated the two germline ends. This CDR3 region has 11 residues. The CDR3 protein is CSPIYQETQYF. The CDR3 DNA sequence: TGCAGCCCCATCTATCAAGAGACCCAGTACTTC.

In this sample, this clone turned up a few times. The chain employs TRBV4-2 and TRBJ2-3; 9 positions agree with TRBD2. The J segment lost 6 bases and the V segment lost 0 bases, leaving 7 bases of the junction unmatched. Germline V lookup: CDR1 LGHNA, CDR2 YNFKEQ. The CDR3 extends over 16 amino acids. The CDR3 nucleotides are TGTGCCAGCAGCCAAGATAAAGCGGGAGGCTGGGATACGCAGTATTTT. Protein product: CASSQDKAGGWDTQYF.

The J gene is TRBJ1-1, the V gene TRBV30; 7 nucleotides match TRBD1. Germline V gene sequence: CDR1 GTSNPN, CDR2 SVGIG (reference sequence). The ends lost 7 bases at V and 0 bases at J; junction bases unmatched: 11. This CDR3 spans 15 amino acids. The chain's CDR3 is CALKRGGTMNTEAFF. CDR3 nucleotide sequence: TGTGCCTTAAAACGAGGGGGCACCATGAACACTGAAGCTTTCTTT.

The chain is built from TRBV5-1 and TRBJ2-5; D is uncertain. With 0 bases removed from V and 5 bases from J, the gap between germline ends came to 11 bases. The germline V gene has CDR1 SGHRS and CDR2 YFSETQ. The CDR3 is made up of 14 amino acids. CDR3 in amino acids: CASSLDGFGETQYF. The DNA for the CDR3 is TGCGCCAGCAGCTTGGACGGGTTTGGGGAGACCCAGTACTTC.

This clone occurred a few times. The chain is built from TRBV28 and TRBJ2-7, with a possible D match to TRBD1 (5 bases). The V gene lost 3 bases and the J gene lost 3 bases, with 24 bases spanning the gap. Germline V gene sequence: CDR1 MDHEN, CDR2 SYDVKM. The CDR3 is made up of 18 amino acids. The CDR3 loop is CASSFKLGLDHSRYEQYF. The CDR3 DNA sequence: TGTGCCAGCAGTTTTAAGTTGGGGCTGGACCACTCCCGCTACGAGCAGTACTTC.

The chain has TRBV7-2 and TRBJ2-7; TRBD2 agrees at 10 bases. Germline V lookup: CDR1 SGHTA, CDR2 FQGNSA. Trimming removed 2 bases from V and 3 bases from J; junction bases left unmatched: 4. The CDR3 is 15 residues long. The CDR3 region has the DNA TGTGCCAGCAGCTTATTGGCTAGCGGGAGCTACGAGCAGTACTTC. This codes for CASSLLASGSYEQYF.

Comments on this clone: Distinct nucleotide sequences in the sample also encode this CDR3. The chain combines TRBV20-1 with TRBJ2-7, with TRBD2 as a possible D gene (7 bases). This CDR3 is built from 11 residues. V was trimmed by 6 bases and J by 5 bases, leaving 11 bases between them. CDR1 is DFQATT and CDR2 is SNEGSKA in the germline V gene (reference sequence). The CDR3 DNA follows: TGCAGTGCCACCGGGGGGCACGAGCAGTACTTC. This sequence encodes CSATGGHEQYF.

This CDR3 reads CASSPGTGWGTDTQYF. CDR3 nucleotides: TGTGCCAGCAGTCCCGGGACAGGGTGGGGGACAGATACGCAGTATTTT. V usage is TRBV25-1 and J usage is TRBJ2-3, with 9 bases fitting TRBD1. From germline, CDR1 is MGHDK and CDR2 SYGVNS. Germline trimming cut 5 bases from V and 3 bases from J; bases unmatched to any gene: 9. The CDR3 sequence is 16 residues long.

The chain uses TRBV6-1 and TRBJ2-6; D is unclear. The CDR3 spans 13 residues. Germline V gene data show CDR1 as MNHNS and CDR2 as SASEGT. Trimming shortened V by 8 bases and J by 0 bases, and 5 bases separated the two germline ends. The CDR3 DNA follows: TGTGCCAGCGAGGCCTCTGGGGCCAACGTCCTGACTTTC. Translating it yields CASEASGANVLTF.